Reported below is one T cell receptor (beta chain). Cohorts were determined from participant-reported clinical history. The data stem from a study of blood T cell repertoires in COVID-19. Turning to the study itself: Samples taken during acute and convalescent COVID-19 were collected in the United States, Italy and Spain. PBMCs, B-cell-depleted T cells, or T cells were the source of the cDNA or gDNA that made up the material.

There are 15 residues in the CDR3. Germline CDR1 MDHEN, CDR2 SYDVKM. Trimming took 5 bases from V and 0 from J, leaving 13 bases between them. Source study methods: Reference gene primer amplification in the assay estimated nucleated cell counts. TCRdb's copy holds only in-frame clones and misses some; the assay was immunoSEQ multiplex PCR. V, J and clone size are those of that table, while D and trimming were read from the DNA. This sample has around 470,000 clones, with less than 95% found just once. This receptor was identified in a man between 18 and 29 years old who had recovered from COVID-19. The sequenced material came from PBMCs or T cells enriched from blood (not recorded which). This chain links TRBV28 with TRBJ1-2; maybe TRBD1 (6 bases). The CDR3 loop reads CASSLLDRSNYGYTF. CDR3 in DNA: TGTGCCAGCAGTCTCCTAGACAGGTCTAACTATGGCTACACCTTC.